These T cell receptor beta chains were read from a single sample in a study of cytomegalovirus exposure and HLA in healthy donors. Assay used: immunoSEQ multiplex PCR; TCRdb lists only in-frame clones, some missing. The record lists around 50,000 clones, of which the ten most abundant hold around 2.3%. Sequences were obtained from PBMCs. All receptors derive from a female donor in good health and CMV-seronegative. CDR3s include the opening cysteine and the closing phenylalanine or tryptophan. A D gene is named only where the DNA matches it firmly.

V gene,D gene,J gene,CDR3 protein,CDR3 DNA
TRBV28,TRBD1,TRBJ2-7,CASRLRQGISHEQYF,TGTGCCAGCAGACTCCGACAGGGGATCAGCCACGAGCAGTACTTC
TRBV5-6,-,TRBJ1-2,CASSRTRLTNYGYTF,TGTGCCAGCAGTCGCACGAGATTAACTAACTATGGCTACACCTTC
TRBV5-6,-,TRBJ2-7,CASSLRYEQYF,TGTGCCAGCAGCTTGCGCTACGAGCAGTACTTC
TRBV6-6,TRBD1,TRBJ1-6,CGTGDYNSPLHF,TGTGGCACAGGGGACTATAATTCACCCCTCCACTTT
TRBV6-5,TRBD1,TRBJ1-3,CASRRGPGNTIYF,TGTGCCAGCAGAAGGGGGCCTGGAAACACCATATATTTT
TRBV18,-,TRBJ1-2,CASSPGGGRTYGYTF,TGTGCCAGCTCACCAGGGGGGGGCCGGACCTATGGCTACACCTTC
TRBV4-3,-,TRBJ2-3,CASGSWGGLGDTQYF,TGCGCCAGCGGGTCTTGGGGGGGCCTTGGAGATACGCAGTATTTT
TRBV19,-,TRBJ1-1,CASSILGGLSTEAFF,TGTGCCAGTAGTATCTTGGGGGGGCTGAGCACTGAAGCTTTCTTT
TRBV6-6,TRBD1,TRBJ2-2,CASTVTGGPGELFF,TGTGCCAGCACCGTTACAGGGGGCCCCGGGGAGCTGTTTTTT
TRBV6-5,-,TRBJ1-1,CASGGRSTEAFF,TGTGCCAGCGGGGGGAGGAGCACTGAAGCTTTCTTT
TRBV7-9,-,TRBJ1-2,CASSPGVIYGYTF,TGTGCCAGCAGCCCAGGTGTGATCTATGGCTACACCTTC
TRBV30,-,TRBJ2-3,CAWSVSSSDTQYF,TGTGCCTGGAGTGTGAGTTCCTCAGATACGCAGTATTTT
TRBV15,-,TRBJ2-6,CATSRDTRAGANVLTF,TGTGCCACCAGCAGAGATACCAGGGCTGGGGCCAACGTCCTGACTTTC
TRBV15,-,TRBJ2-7,CATSRPSYEQYF,TGTGCCACCAGCAGGCCTAGCTACGAGCAGTACTTC
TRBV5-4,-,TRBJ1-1,CASSAGGSSGTEAFF,TGTGCCAGCAGCGCGGGGGGGTCGTCGGGCACTGAAGCTTTCTTT
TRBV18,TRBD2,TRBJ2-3,CASSPTSGDTQYF,TGTGCCAGCTCACCTACTAGCGGAGATACGCAGTATTTT
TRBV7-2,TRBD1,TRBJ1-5,CASSSAPGTESNQPQHF,TGTGCCAGCAGCTCCGCACCCGGGACAGAGAGCAATCAGCCCCAGCATTTT
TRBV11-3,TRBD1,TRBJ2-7,CASSRSALRDSPFYEQYF,TGTGCCAGCAGCCGCTCAGCTCTCAGGGACAGTCCTTTTTACGAGCAGTACTTC
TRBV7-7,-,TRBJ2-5,CASSATGSETQYF,TGTGCTAGCAGCGCAACAGGGTCAGAGACCCAGTACTTC
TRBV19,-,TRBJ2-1,CASSMFLSAGWNEQFF,TGTGCCAGTAGTATGTTCCTTTCAGCAGGGTGGAATGAGCAGTTCTTC
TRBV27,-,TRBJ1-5,CASSPLNQPQHF,TGTGCCAGCAGTCCCCTGAATCAGCCCCAGCATTTT
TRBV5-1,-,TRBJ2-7,CASSGAEGQYF,TGCGCCAGCAGCGGGGCGGAAGGGCAGTACTTC
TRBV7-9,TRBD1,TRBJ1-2,CASSHAGTGVGYTF,TGTGCCAGCAGCCACGCCGGGACAGGGGTGGGCTACACCTTC
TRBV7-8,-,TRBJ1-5,CASGTNQPQHF,TGTGCCAGCGGGACTAATCAGCCCCAGCATTTT
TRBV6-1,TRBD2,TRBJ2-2,CASSDFRAGRSVGELFF,TGTGCCAGCAGTGACTTTCGAGCGGGGAGGTCCGTCGGGGAGCTGTTTTTT
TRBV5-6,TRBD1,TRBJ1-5,CASSIHRDRFSNQPQHF,TGTGCCAGCAGCATCCACCGGGACAGGTTTAGCAATCAGCCCCAGCATTTT
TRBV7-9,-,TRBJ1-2,CASSLESSNYGYTF,TGTGCCAGCAGCTTAGAGAGTTCTAACTATGGCTACACCTTC
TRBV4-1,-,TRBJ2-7,CASSPLFALGHEQYF,TGCGCCAGCAGCCCCCTGTTCGCACTGGGCCACGAGCAGTACTTC
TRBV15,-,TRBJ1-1,CATSSNRVTNTEAFF,TGTGCCACCAGCAGTAACAGGGTAACGAACACTGAAGCTTTCTTT
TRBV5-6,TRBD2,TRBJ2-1,CASSMGLAGYNEQFF,TGTGCCAGCAGCATGGGACTAGCGGGCTACAATGAGCAGTTCTTC
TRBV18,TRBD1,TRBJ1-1,CASSPATGETEAFF,TGTGCCAGCTCACCAGCGACAGGGGAGACTGAAGCTTTCTTT
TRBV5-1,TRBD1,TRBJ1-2,CASSLEGATGYTF,TGCGCCAGCAGCTTGGAGGGGGCGACGGGCTACACCTTC
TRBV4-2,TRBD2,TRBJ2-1,CASSQEWAGGDNNEQFF,TGTGCCAGCAGCCAAGAATGGGCGGGGGGGGACAACAATGAGCAGTTCTTC
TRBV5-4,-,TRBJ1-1,CASSLQGNTEAFF,TGTGCCAGCAGCTTGCAGGGGAACACTGAAGCTTTCTTT
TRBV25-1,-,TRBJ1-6,CASSDIYNSPLHF,TGTGCCAGCAGTGACATTTATAATTCACCCCTCCACTTT